The source of this T cell receptor beta chain is a study of blood T cells in healthy people across ages. From germline, CDR1 is MDHEN and CDR2 SYDVKM. The CDR3 loop spans 13 amino acids. V was trimmed by 2 bases and J by 6 bases, leaving 7 bases between them. Primed by a sample-barcoded 5' primer and a J-beta primer mix, a second PCR proceeded for 7 to 11 cycles. One entry per CDR3 protein results from TCRdb running MiXCR on the 5' RACE reads. The sample records roughly 680,000 distinct CDR3 sequences, approximately 52% being singletons. The chain employs TRBV28 and TRBJ2-2; D call uncertain. The sequencing sample was made of blood. The TCR originated in a woman of 80 years or more in good health. DNA for the CDR3: TGTGCCAGCAGTTTAGGTTTGCCCGGGGAGCTGTTTTTT. Protein sequence: CASSLGLPGELFF.